This TCR beta chain was retrieved from a study of blood T cell repertoires in COVID-19. The wider study: Sources were T cells, B-cell-depleted T cells, or PBMCs; the material itself was cDNA or gDNA.

TCRdb keeps only in-frame clones here, not all; method: immunoSEQ multiplex PCR. The sample shows about 150,000 clones, around 81% of them seen only once. CDR3 size: 13 residues. Germline-derived CDR1 and CDR2 are MGHDK and SYGVNS. With 10 bases clipped from V and 5 bases from J, the junction kept 6 bases outside the gene matches. Input material: peripheral blood. The receptor was derived from a man aged 65-85 years who had recovered from COVID-19. The genes are TRBV25-1 and TRBJ1-2; 11 bases are shared with TRBD1. The CDR3 nucleotides read TGTGCCACAGGACAGGGGGCGGCGTATGGCTACACCTTC. As protein: CATGQGAAYGYTF.